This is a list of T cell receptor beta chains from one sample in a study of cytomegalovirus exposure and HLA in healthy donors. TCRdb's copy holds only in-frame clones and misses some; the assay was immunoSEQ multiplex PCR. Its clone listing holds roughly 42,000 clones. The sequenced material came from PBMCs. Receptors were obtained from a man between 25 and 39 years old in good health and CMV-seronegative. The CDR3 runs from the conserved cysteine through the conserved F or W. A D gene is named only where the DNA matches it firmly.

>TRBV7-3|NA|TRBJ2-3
CASSFPGADTQYF
TGTGCCAGCAGCTTCCCGGGTGCAGATACGCAGTATTTT
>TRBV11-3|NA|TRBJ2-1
CASSYRGRASYNEQFF
TGTGCCAGCAGCTATAGGGGAAGGGCCTCCTACAATGAGCAGTTCTTC
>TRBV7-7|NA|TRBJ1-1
CASSRYTASNTEAFF
TGTGCTAGCAGCCGTTATACAGCATCGAACACTGAAGCTTTCTTT
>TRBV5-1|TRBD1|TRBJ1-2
CASSLEQGNYGYTF
TGCGCCAGCAGCTTGGAACAGGGGAACTATGGCTACACCTTC
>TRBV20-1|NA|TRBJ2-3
CSAREQNTQYF
TGCAGTGCTAGAGAGCAGAATACGCAGTATTTT
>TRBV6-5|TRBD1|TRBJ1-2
CASRPGGVGGYTF
TGTGCCAGCAGGCCAGGGGGCGTAGGTGGCTACACCTTC
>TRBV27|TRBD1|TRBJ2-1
CASSLYLGQGRNNEQFF
TGTGCCAGCAGTCTTTACCTGGGACAGGGGAGAAACAATGAGCAGTTCTTC
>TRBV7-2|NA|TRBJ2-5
CASSLTVSETQYF
TGTGCCAGCAGCTTAACTGTGTCCGAGACCCAGTACTTC
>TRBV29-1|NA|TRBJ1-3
CSVGLSSGNTIYF
TGCAGCGTTGGGCTCAGCTCTGGAAACACCATATATTTT
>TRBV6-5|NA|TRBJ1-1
CASTYGGYTEAFF
TGTGCCAGCACCTACGGGGGGTACACTGAAGCTTTCTTT
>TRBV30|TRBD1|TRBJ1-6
CASHRAGGNSPLHF
TGTGCCTCCCACCGGGCAGGGGGGAATTCACCCCTCCACTTT
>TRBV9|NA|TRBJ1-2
CASSVGPGRGNGYTF
TGTGCCAGCAGCGTAGGTCCGGGGAGGGGGAATGGCTACACCTTC
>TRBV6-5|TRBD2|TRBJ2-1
CASREAGNYNEQFF
TGTGCCAGCAGAGAAGCGGGAAACTACAATGAGCAGTTCTTC
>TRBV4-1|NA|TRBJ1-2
CASSQVGANYGYTF
TGCGCCAGCAGCCAAGTTGGAGCTAACTATGGCTACACCTTC
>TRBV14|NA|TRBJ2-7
CASSQAQGGFLRAGEQYF
TGTGCCAGCAGCCAAGCACAGGGTGGGTTCCTACGTGCCGGCGAGCAGTACTTC
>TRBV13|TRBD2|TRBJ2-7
CASSLVAGGRYEQYF
TGTGCCAGCAGCTTAGTAGCGGGAGGAAGGTACGAGCAGTACTTC
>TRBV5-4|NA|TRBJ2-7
CASSLGRGTEEQYF
TGTGCCAGCAGCTTGGGCAGGGGAACAGAGGAGCAGTACTTC
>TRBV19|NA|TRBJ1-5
CASSIEQSNQPQHF
TGTGCCAGTAGTATTGAACAGAGCAATCAGCCCCAGCATTTT
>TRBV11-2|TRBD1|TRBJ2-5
CASSSSRGQGFGETQYF
TGTGCCAGCAGCTCCTCCAGGGGACAGGGGTTTGGTGAGACCCAGTACTTC
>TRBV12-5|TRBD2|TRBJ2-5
CASGPGTSVGETQYF
TGTGCTAGTGGTCCCGGGACTAGCGTTGGAGAGACCCAGTACTTC
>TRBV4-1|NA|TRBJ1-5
CASSHYIDQPQHF
TGCGCCAGCAGCCACTATATCGATCAGCCCCAGCATTTT
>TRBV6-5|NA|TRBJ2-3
CASSYSSTDTQYF
TGTGCCAGCAGTTACAGCAGCACAGATACGCAGTATTTT
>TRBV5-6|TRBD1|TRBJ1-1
CASSRGQMNTEAFF
TGTGCCAGCAGTCGGGGACAGATGAACACTGAAGCTTTCTTT
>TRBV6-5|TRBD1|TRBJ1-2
CASSSGTGGYGYTF
TGTGCCAGCAGCTCCGGGACAGGGGGGTATGGCTACACCTTC
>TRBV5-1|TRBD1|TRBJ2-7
CASTLSGQGNREQYF
TGCGCCAGCACCTTGAGCGGACAGGGGAATAGGGAGCAGTACTTC
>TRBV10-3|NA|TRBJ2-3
CAISVGSSDTDTQYF
TGTGCCATCAGTGTTGGGTCTAGCGATACAGATACGCAGTATTTT
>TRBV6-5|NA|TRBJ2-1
CASSYGTRYNEQFF
TGTGCCAGCAGTTACGGGACTCGATACAATGAGCAGTTCTTC
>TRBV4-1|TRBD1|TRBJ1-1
CASSHASGTGETEAFF
TGCGCCAGCAGCCATGCCTCCGGGACAGGGGAGACTGAAGCTTTCTTT
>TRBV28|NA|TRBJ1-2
CASSLTGGPSDYGYTF
TGTGCCAGCAGTCTCACGGGAGGGCCCTCCGACTATGGCTACACCTTC